This note documents a single T cell receptor delta chain sequence. What it recognizes is unknown. This DNA translates differently at residue 10 from the TCRdb protein, which is that of a much larger clone; a read error is likely, and the protein shown is the DNA's own translation. TCRdb repeated clone calling on the RT-PCR reads with CATT. The sample contains around 300 delta-chain clones, 5% of which appear only once. The V gene's germline CDR1 is GEAIGNYY and CDR2 EKD. This CDR3 is built from 12 residues. The data belong to a study of gammadelta T cells in human blood. Overall study results and limits: Microbial exposure reportedly appeared to drive polyclonal expansion of innate gamma-delta T cells right after birth.

Source material: Vgamma9Vdelta2 gamma-delta T cells from cord blood. The receptor's source is a newborn. The chain couples TRDV2 to TRDJ1; 8 nucleotides agree with TRDD3. CDR3 DNA: TGTGCCTGTGGGGGATACACCGATAAAATCATCTTT. This codes for CACGGYTDKIIF.